Reported below is one T cell receptor beta chain. This entry comes from a study of T cells in women clearing cervical HPV infection. In the study overall: Case blood was drawn a median roughly 150 days after lesion detection. HLA type could not be excluded as a confounder.

MY09/MY11 PCR detected cervical HPV DNA; dot-blot assigned genotypes. Assay: immunoSEQ multiplex PCR; the TCRdb copy retains only in-frame clones and omits some. Its listing shows approximately 35,000 clones. This clonotype was sampled from a woman aged 18 to 75 with a cervical HPV16 infection that either progressed to CIN3+ or cleared (not recorded which). Sample: blood buffy coat.

The CDR3 DNA, read in part, is TGCAGTGCTAGAAAGACAGGGGGAAGCTACGAG. Residues: CSARKTGGSYE. From start to end, the CDR3 is CSARKTGGSYEQYF. The chain has TRBV20-1 and TRBJ2-7; 9 positions agree with TRBD1. The sequence runs out 3 residues before the end of the CDR3; the remainder is reconstructed from the germline J gene. CDR1 and CDR2 (germline): DFQATT, SNEGSKA (reference sequence). Germline trimming cut 2 bases from V and 3 bases from J; bases unmatched to any gene: 5. This CDR3 contains 14 residues.